This T cell receptor (beta chain) originates from a study of cytomegalovirus exposure and HLA in healthy donors. Overall study findings and caveats: Reports indicated that the classifier achieved high specificity and sensitivity in diagnosing cytomegalovirus status. The authors enumerated over 150 TCR beta chains as linked to cytomegalovirus. In the roughly 130 validation repertoires, a later analysis found that first-cohort TCR clusters tended to co-occur.

To note about this clone: Its cognate antigen is unknown.

The CDR3 has 14 amino acids. Germline V lookup: CDR1 MDHEN, CDR2 SYDVKM. The V end was cut by 3 bases, the J end by 0 bases, with 8 bases between. The repertoire was sequenced with immunoSEQ multiplex PCR; TCRdb's copy has only in-frame clones and lacks some. The sample records 200,000 or so clones, more than 75% being singletons. This sequence originates from a man between 18 and 29 years old in good health and CMV-seropositive. Sequencing input: PBMCs. The chain links TRBV28 to TRBJ1-1; D possibly corresponds to TRBD1 (5 bases). The CDR3 region is CASSFQGMNTEAFF. The CDR3 coding sequence is TGTGCCAGCAGTTTTCAGGGAATGAACACTGAAGCTTTCTTT. The full variable domain, in which reference TRBV28 and TRBJ1-1 provide the parts outside the CDR3, is DVKVTQSSRYLVKRTGEKVFLECVQDMDHENMFWYRQDPGLGLRLIYFSYDVKMKEKGDIPEGYSVSREKKERFSLILESASTNQTSMYLCASSFQGMNTEAFFGQGTRLTVV.